The entry below describes one T cell receptor (beta chain). The data stem from a study of blood T cell repertoires in COVID-19. Study background: Acute and convalescent COVID-19 specimens originated in the United States, Italy and Spain. T cells, B-cell-depleted T cells, or PBMCs supplied cDNA or gDNA.

Germline assignment: CDR1 MNHNY and CDR2 SVGAGI (reference sequence). The CDR3 runs to 17 residues. The junction had 14 bases not matched to a gene; V was cut back by 5 bases and J by 2 bases. Study processing details: Reference gene primer amplification yielded estimated nucleated cell counts. Measured with immunoSEQ multiplex PCR; TCRdb has only the in-frame clones, and not every one. For V, J and clone size, that table is used; D and trimming come from the DNA. The sample has around 250,000 clones; roughly 86% are singletons. Sequenced material: peripheral blood. This sequence was found in a human donor in a cohort sampled during active COVID-19. The genes are TRBV6-6 and TRBJ1-1, with 7 bases matching TRBD1. CDR3 region: CASSQQGPHDSNTEAFF. In DNA, the CDR3 is TGTGCCAGCAGTCAACAGGGGCCCCACGATTCTAACACTGAAGCTTTCTTT.